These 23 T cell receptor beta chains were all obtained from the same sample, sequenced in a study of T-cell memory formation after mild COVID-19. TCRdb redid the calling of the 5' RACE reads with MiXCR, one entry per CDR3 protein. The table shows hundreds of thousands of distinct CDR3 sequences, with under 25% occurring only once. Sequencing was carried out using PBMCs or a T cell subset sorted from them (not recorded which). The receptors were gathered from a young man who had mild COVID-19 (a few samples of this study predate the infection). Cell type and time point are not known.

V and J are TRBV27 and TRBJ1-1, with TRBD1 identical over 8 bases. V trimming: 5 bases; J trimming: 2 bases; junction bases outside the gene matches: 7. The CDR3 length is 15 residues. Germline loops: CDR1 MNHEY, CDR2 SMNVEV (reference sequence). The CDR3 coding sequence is TGTGCCAGCAGTCCCAGGGGGCTACCCAACACTGAAGCTTTCTTT. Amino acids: CASSPRGLPNTEAFF.

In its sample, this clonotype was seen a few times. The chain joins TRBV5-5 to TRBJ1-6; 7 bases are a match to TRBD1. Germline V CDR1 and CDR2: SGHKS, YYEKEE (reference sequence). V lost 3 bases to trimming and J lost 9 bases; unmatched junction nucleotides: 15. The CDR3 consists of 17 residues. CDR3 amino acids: CASSWIIGQAVSSPLHF. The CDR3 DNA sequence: TGTGCCAGCAGCTGGATAATAGGACAGGCCGTTAGTTCACCCCTCCACTTT.

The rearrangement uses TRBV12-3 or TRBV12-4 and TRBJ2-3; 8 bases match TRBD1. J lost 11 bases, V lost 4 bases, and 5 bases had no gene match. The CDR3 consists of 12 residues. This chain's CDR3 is CASSSTGGRQYF. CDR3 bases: TGTGCCAGCAGTTCAACAGGGGGGAGGCAGTATTTT.

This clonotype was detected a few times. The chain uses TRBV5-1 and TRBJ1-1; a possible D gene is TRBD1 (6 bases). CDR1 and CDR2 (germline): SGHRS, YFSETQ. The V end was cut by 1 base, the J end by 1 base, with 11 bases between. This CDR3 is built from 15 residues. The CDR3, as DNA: TGCGCCAGCAGCTTGCAGGCAGGGGCGAACACTGAAGCTTTCTTT. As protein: CASSLQAGANTEAFF.

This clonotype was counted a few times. The CDR3 nucleotides are TGTGCCAGCAGCCCGAGGGCGACGGATACGGAGACCCAGTACTTC. It codes for CASSPRATDTETQYF. This chain connects TRBV5-4 to TRBJ2-5, with TRBD2 as a possible D gene (5 bases). V lost 4 bases, J lost 5 bases, and 18 bases lay in between. The length of the CDR3 is 15 residues. Germline CDR1 is SGHNT and CDR2 is YYREEE (reference sequence).

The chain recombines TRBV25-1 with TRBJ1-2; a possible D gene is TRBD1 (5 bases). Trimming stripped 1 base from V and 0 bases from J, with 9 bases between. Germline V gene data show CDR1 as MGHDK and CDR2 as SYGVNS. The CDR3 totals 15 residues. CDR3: CASSEWGTSNYGYTF. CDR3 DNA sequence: TGTGCCAGCAGTGAATGGGGCACATCTAACTATGGCTACACCTTC.

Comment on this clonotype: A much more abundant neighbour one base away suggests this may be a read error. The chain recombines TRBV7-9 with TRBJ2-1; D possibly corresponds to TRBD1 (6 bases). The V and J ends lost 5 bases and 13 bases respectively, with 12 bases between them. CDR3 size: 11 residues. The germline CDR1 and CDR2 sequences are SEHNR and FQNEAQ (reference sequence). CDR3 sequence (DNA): TGTGCCAGCAGCCCCGTAGGGGGACAGTTCTTC. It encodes CASSPVGGQFF.

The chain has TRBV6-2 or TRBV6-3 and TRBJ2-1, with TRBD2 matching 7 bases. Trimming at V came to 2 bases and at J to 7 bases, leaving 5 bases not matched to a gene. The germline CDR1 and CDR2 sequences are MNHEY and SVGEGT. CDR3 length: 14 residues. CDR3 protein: CASSYDQGGNEQFF. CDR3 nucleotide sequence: TGTGCCAGCAGTTACGATCAGGGAGGGAATGAGCAGTTCTTC.

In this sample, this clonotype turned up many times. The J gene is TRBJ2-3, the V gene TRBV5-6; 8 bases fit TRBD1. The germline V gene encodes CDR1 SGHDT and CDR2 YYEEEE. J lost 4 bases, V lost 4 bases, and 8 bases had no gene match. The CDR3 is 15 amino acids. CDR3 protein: CASSRTGTVPDTQYF. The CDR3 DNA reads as TGTGCCAGCAGCAGGACAGGGACAGTTCCAGATACGCAGTATTTT. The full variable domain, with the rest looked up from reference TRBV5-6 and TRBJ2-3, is DAGVTQSPTHLIKTRGQQVTLRCSPKSGHDTVSWYQQALGQGPQFIFQYYEEEERQRGNFPDRFSGHQFPNYSSELNVNALLLGDSALYLCASSRTGTVPDTQYFGPGTRLTVL.

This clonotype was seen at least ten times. This CDR3 is CASSEGQGAYEQYF. CDR3 bases: TGTGCCAGCAGCGAGGGACAGGGGGCCTACGAGCAGTACTTC. The chain carries TRBV7-9 and TRBJ2-7; TRBD1 matches 11 bases. The CDR3 contains 14 residues. Germline values: CDR1 SEHNR, CDR2 FQNEAQ (reference sequence). The V gene end was trimmed by 5 bases and the J gene end by 2 bases; junction bases not matched to a gene: 2.

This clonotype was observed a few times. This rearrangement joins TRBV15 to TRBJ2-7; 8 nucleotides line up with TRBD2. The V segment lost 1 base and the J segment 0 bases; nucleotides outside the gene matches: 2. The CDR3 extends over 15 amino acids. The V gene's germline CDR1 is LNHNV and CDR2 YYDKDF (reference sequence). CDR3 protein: CATSRVGGASYEQYV. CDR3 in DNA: TGTGCCACCAGCAGAGTCGGGGGGGCCTCCTACGAGCAGTACGTC.

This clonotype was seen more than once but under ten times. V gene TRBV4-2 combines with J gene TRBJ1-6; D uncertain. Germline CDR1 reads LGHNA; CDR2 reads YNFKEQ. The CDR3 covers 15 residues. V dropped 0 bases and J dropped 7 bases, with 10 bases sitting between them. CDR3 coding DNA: TGTGCCAGCAGCCAAGACTTTGCTGGGAATTCACCCCTCCACTTT. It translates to CASSQDFAGNSPLHF.

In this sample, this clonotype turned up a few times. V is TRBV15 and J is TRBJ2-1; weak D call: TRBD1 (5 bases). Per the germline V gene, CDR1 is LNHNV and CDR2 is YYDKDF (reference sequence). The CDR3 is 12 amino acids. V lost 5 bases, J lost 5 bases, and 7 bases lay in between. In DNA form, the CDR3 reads TGTGCCACCAGCCCCAGGGACAATGAGCAGTTCTTC. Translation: CATSPRDNEQFF.

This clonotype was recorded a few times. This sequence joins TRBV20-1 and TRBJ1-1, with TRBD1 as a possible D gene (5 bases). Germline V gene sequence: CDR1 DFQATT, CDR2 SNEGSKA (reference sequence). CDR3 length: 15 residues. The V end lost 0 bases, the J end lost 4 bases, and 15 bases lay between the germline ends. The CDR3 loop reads CSARDSRATGTEAFF. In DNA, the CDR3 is TGCAGTGCTAGAGACTCCAGGGCAACGGGCACTGAAGCTTTCTTT.

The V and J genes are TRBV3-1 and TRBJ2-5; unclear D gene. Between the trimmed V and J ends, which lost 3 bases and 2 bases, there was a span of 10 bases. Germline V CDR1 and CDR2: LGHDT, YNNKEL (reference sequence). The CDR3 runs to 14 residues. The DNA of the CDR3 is TGTGCCAGCAGCCACCAGGACGGGCAAGAGACCCAGTACTTC. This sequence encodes CASSHQDGQETQYF.

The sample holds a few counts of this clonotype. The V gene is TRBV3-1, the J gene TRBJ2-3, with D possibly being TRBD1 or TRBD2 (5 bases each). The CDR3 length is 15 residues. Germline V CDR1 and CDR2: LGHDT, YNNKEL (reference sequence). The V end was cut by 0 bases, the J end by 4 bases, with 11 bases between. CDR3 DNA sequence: TGTGCCAGCAGCCAAGAAAAAGGGACCCCAGATACGCAGTATTTT. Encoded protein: CASSQEKGTPDTQYF.

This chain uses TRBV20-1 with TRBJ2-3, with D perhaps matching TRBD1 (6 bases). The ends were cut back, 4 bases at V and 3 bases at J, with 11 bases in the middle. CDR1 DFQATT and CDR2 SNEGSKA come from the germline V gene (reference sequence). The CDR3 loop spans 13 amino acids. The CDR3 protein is CSANGDKTDTQYF. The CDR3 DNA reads TGCAGTGCTAACGGGGACAAAACAGATACGCAGTATTTT.

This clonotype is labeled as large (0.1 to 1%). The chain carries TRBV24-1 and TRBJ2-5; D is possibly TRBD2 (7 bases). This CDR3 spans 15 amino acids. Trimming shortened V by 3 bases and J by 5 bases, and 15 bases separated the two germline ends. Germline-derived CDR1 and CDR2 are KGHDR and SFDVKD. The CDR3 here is CATSDAGEGRETQYF. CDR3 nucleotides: TGTGCCACCAGTGATGCAGGGGAGGGTCGGGAGACCCAGTACTTC.

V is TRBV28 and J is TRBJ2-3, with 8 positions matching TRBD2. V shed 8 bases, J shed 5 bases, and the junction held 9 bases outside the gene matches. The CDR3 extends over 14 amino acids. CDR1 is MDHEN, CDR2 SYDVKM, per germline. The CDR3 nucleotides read TGTGCCAGCGACCCGGGGGGGCAGGAAGATACGCAGTATTTT. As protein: CASDPGGQEDTQYF.

CDR3 sequence reads: CSAGDRGIYNEQFF. The DNA for the CDR3 is TGCAGCGCCGGGGACAGGGGCATCTACAATGAGCAGTTCTTC. This chain connects TRBV29-1 to TRBJ2-1, with 10 bases fitting TRBD1. The CDR3 is made up of 14 amino acids. V trimming: 7 bases; J trimming: 3 bases; junction bases outside the gene matches: 6. Germline CDR1 and CDR2: SQVTM and ANQGSEA.

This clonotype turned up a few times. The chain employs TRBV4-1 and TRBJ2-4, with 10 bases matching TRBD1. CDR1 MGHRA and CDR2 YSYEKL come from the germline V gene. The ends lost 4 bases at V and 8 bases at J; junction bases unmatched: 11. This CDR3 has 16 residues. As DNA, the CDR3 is TGCGCCAGCAGCCCCATGCCGACAGGGGGCGCACACATTCAGTACTTC. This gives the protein CASSPMPTGGAHIQYF.

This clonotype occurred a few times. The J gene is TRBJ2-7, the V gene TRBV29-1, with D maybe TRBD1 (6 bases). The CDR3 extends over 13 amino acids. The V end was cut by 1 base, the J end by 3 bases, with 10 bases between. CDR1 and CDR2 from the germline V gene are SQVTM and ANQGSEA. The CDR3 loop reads CSVEAVQGYEQYF. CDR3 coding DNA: TGCAGCGTTGAAGCGGTACAGGGCTACGAGCAGTACTTC.

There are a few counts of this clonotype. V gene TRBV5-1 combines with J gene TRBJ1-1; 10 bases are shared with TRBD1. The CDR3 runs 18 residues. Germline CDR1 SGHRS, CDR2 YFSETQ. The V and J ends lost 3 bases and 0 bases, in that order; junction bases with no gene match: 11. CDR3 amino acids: CASSSLDRDRGLNTEAFF. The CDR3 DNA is TGCGCCAGCAGCTCATTAGATCGGGACAGGGGACTGAACACTGAAGCTTTCTTT.